Following are 18 T cell receptor beta chains from one sample sequenced in a study of radiation and T cells in renal cell carcinoma. The sample's time point: baseline pretreatment blood. The treatment was: 15 Gy SBRT to primary tumor, nephrectomy 4 weeks later. TCRdb's copy holds only in-frame clones and misses some; the assay was immunoSEQ multiplex PCR. The sample carries some 95,000 clones, 75% to 90% recorded once. This specimen was blood, taken from a patient whose treatment included radiotherapy and nephrectomy. The receptors originated from a man in his fifties or sixties with renal cell carcinoma.

This clone was seen a single time. The rearrangement links TRBV5-1 to TRBJ2-7; D is perhaps TRBD1 (6 bases). The CDR3 sequence is 15 residues long. V lost 5 bases and J lost 3, with 18 bases in between. Germline V gene sequence: CDR1 SGHRS, CDR2 YFSETQ. In nucleotides, the CDR3 is TGCGCCAGCAGTTTTAACCAGGGGTCAGGCTACGAGCAGTACTTC. Protein: CASSFNQGSGYEQYF.

The chain is built from TRBV6-1 and TRBJ2-3; D remains ambiguous. The V end lost 2 bases, the J end lost 0 bases, and 15 bases lay between the germline ends. Germline CDR1 is MNHNS and CDR2 is SASEGT. This CDR3 spans 17 amino acids. The CDR3 coding sequence is TGTGCCAGCAGTGAACAGGAAAGCACGAGCAGCACAGATACGCAGTATTTT. Amino acids: CASSEQESTSSTDTQYF.

The DNA for the CDR3 is TGTGCCAGCGGCCAGGGGAACACCGGGGAGCTGTTTTTT. Translation: CASGQGNTGELFF. V is TRBV11-1 and J is TRBJ2-2, with D perhaps matching TRBD1 (5 bases). The CDR3 covers 13 residues. Germline assignment: CDR1 SGHAT and CDR2 FQDESV (reference sequence). V lost 8 bases, J lost 1 base, and 8 bases lay in between.

The rearrangement joins TRBV7-9 to TRBJ2-5; TRBD1 might be the D (6 bases). The germline CDR1 and CDR2 sequences are SEHNR and FQNEAQ (reference sequence). The CDR3 is 15 residues long. Trimming removed 6 bases at V and 2 bases at J, with 16 bases between. CDR3 amino acids: CASSPSGTQQETQYF. The CDR3 DNA reads TGTGCCAGCAGTCCATCGGGGACACAGCAAGAGACCCAGTACTTC.

The chain has TRBV13 and TRBJ2-3; 8 bases map to TRBD2. Looked up from germline, CDR1 is PRHDT and CDR2 is FYEKMQ (reference sequence). This CDR3 is built from 17 residues. Trimming took 0 bases from V and 2 from J; bases not matched to a gene: 7. CDR3 sequence (DNA): TGTGCCAGCAGCTTAGGCGCGGGGGGCCTACACACAGATACGCAGTATTTT. It yields the protein CASSLGAGGLHTDTQYF.

The chain employs TRBV2 and TRBJ1-5; D is unresolved. The CDR3 extends over 12 amino acids. V lost 6 bases and J lost 4, with 7 bases in between. Germline V lookup: CDR1 SNHLY, CDR2 FYNNEI. CDR3 in DNA: TGTGCCAGCAGGACCGGGAATCAGCCCCAGCATTTT. Translation gives CASRTGNQPQHF.

V usage is TRBV9 and J usage is TRBJ1-2, with D hard to call. The CDR3 is 16 amino acids. The germline V and J ends were trimmed by 0 bases and 4 bases, with 16 bases remaining between them. Germline V lookup: CDR1 SGDLS, CDR2 YYNGEE. The CDR3 spells CASSVEGTPTSYGYTF. The CDR3 DNA is TGTGCCAGCAGCGTAGAAGGCACCCCAACAAGCTATGGCTACACCTTC.

This chain uses TRBV9 with TRBJ2-7, with 7 nucleotides matching TRBD1. Germline CDR1 SGDLS, CDR2 YYNGEE. The CDR3 length is 15 residues. Trimming cost V 4 bases and J 3 bases; bases outside gene matches: 10. The CDR3 loop is CASSTTGTEHYEQYF. The CDR3 DNA reads as TGTGCCAGCAGCACTACCGGGACAGAGCACTACGAGCAGTACTTC. Full variable domain (remainder filled in from reference TRBV9 and TRBJ2-7): DSGVTQTPKHLITATGQRVTLRCSPRSGDLSVYWYQQSLDQGLQFLIQYYNGEERAKGNILERFSAQQFPDLHSELNLSSLELGDSALYFCASSTTGTEHYEQYFGPGTRLTVT.

This clone has a single count. The chain recombines TRBV2 with TRBJ2-3; 10 bases line up with TRBD2. V lost 6 bases and J lost 0; bases outside the gene matches: 3. The CDR3 is made up of 15 amino acids. CDR1 and CDR2 from the germline V gene are SNHLY and FYNNEI. The CDR3 here is CASRKRGGSTDTQYF. The CDR3 nucleotides read TGTGCCAGCAGGAAGCGGGGGGGTAGCACAGATACGCAGTATTTT.

The chain joins TRBV28 to TRBJ2-1, with TRBD2 matching over 11 bases. V dropped 6 bases and J dropped 3; count of bases not matched to a gene: 10. The CDR3 contains 17 residues. Germline V CDR1 and CDR2: MDHEN, SYDVKM. This CDR3 is CASSQTSGMTYYNEQFF. In DNA form, the CDR3 reads TGTGCCAGCAGCCAGACTAGCGGGATGACATACTACAATGAGCAGTTCTTC.

J is TRBJ1-1 and V is TRBV28; 8 positions match TRBD1. V lost 6 bases, J lost 4 bases, and 7 bases stayed unmatched. The CDR3 is made up of 14 amino acids. CDR1 is MDHEN, CDR2 SYDVKM, per germline. For the CDR3, the DNA is TGTGCCAGCAGCGGACAGGGACTTGGCACTGAAGCTTTCTTT. Translated: CASSGQGLGTEAFF.

The chain carries TRBV19 and TRBJ1-4; 10 positions agree with TRBD1. Losses at the gene ends were 5 bases for V and 6 bases for J; bases not matched to a gene: 6. The CDR3 is 15 amino acids. Germline-derived CDR1 and CDR2 are LNHDA and SQIVND (reference sequence). For the CDR3, the DNA is TGTGCCAGTAGTCCTCTCGACAGGGGGCATGAAAAACTGTTTTTT. Amino acids: CASSPLDRGHEKLFF.

This clone has just a few counts. The rearrangement links TRBV15 to TRBJ1-1, with D perhaps matching TRBD1 (6 bases). Trimming took off 0 bases at V and 6 bases at J, with 11 bases between the two ends. From germline, CDR1 is LNHNV and CDR2 YYDKDF (reference sequence). CDR3 size: 14 residues. CDR3 region: CATSRDAGASEAFF. In DNA, the CDR3 is TGTGCCACCAGCAGAGATGCGGGGGCATCTGAAGCTTTCTTT.

The chain joins TRBV7-9 to TRBJ2-7, with 8 bases aligning to TRBD2. CDR1 is SEHNR, CDR2 FQNEAQ, per germline (reference sequence). V lost 6 bases, J lost 6 bases, and 7 bases stayed unmatched. There are 13 residues in the CDR3. As DNA, the CDR3 is TGTGCCAGCAGACCCGGGACTAGTCGCGAGCAGTACTTC. The encoded protein is CASRPGTSREQYF.

The J gene is TRBJ2-5, the V gene TRBV5-1; TRBD1 matches 8 bases. The germline V gene encodes CDR1 SGHRS and CDR2 YFSETQ. V dropped 3 bases and J dropped 0; count of bases not matched to a gene: 13. The CDR3 extends over 18 amino acids. CDR3 in DNA: TGCGCCAGCAGCTCTCCCGTTACCAGGACAGGGCACCAAGAGACCCAGTACTTC. Translation: CASSSPVTRTGHQETQYF.

This clone was found once. The CDR3 spells CASSQARGESNQPQHF. The CDR3 DNA reads as TGTGCCAGCAGCCAGGCGCGTGGCGAGAGCAATCAGCCCCAGCATTTT. This chain connects TRBV4-2 to TRBJ1-5; no clear D gene. Trimming removed 3 bases at V and 1 base at J, with 13 bases between. Germline lookup yields CDR1 LGHNA and CDR2 YNFKEQ. The CDR3 has 16 residues.

The CDR3 loop reads CASSPGGGAVLDTEAFF. CDR3 in DNA: TGTGCCAGCAGCCCGGGTGGCGGGGCTGTACTGGACACTGAAGCTTTCTTT. The V gene is TRBV5-4, the J gene TRBJ1-1; possible D gene TRBD1, 5 bases. V was shortened by 4 bases and J by 3 bases, with 22 bases between the two germline ends. In germline, CDR1 is SGHNT, CDR2 YYREEE (reference sequence). This CDR3 comprises 17 residues.

This sequence joins TRBV5-1 and TRBJ2-3, with D hard to call. V was cut by 3 bases and J by 1 base, with 6 bases left in between. CDR1 is SGHRS and CDR2 is YFSETQ in the germline V gene. The CDR3 is 13 residues long. The CDR3 DNA is TGCGCCAGCAGCTCTGACCGCACAGATACGCAGTATTTT. Its protein product is CASSSDRTDTQYF.